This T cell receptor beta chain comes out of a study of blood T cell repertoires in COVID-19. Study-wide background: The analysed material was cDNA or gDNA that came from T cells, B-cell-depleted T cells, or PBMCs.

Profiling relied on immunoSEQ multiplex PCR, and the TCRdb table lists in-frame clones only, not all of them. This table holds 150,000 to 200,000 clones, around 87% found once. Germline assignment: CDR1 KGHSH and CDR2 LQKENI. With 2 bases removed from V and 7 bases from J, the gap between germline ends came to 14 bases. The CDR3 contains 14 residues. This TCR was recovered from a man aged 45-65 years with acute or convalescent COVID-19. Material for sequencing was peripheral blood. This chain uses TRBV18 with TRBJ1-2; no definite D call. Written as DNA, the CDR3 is TGTGCCAGCTCACCATATGAGGGCGAAGGTGGCTACACCTTC. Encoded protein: CASSPYEGEGGYTF.